Below are 17 T cell receptor beta chains sequenced from a single sample in a study of cytomegalovirus exposure and HLA in healthy donors. 13 Jbeta primers and 60 Vbeta primers were used for the PCR. Clones were read by immunoSEQ multiplex PCR, and TCRdb kept only the in-frame ones, dropping some. The sample yields under 200,000 clones, around 75% seen once. The sequenced sample consisted of PBMCs. These receptors were taken from a human donor in good health.

This chain joins TRBV7-8 and TRBJ1-1, with D possibly matching TRBD1 (5 bases). Trimming removed 1 base from V and 1 base from J, with 10 bases in between. The CDR3 sequence is 15 residues long. The germline gives CDR1 SGHVS, CDR2 FQNEAQ. CDR3 nucleotide sequence: TGTGCCAGCAGCTTAGTTCGGACAAGGAACACTGAAGCTTTCTTT. Its protein is CASSLVRTRNTEAFF.

This clone was recorded a few times. The rearrangement joins TRBV7-2 to TRBJ2-5, with D possibly being TRBD2 (5 bases). CDR1 and CDR2 (germline): SGHTA, FQGNSA. This CDR3 comprises 14 residues. The V end was cut by 5 bases, the J end by 1 base, with 11 bases between. CDR3 protein: CASSRGRFQETQYF. The CDR3 region has the DNA TGTGCCAGCAGCCGAGGGAGATTCCAAGAGACCCAGTACTTC.

The chain uses TRBV6-4 and TRBJ2-3; TRBD1 aligns across 8 bases. CDR3 length equals 13 residues. Losses at the gene ends were 5 bases for V and 4 bases for J; bases not matched to a gene: 2. In germline, CDR1 is MRHNA, CDR2 SNTAGT. The DNA of the CDR3 is TGTGCCAGCAGTCCGGACAGGGCAGATACGCAGTATTTT. It translates to CASSPDRADTQYF.

The rearrangement uses TRBV4-2 and TRBJ1-1; 7 bases fit TRBD1. J gave up 3 bases and V 5 bases, and 9 bases lay outside the gene matches. The CDR3 is made up of 15 amino acids. Germline values: CDR1 LGHNA, CDR2 YNFKEQ. The CDR3 loop reads CASSAHRGLDTEAFF. The CDR3 DNA reads TGTGCCAGCAGCGCACACAGGGGCTTGGACACTGAAGCTTTCTTT.

The rearrangement uses TRBV5-1 and TRBJ2-3; 9 nucleotides align to TRBD2. The CDR3 is 16 amino acids. CDR1 and CDR2 (germline): SGHRS, YFSETQ. The J segment lost 1 base and the V segment lost 0 bases, leaving 3 bases of the junction unmatched. The CDR3 nucleotides read TGCGCCAGCAGCTTGGGCATAGCGGGAGGCACAGATACGCAGTATTTT. As protein: CASSLGIAGGTDTQYF.

This clone appeared a few times. This sequence joins TRBV20-1 and TRBJ1-1, with D uncertain. Trimming removed 3 bases at V and 7 bases at J, with 9 bases between. CDR1 is DFQATT and CDR2 is SNEGSKA in the germline V gene (reference sequence). This CDR3 is 11 amino acids long. Written as DNA, the CDR3 is TGCAGTGCTAGCGGGGTTATTGAAGCTTTCTTT. This sequence encodes CSASGVIEAFF.

The rearrangement links TRBV7-8 to TRBJ2-7, with D unresolved. Trimming stripped 6 bases from V and 4 bases from J, with 10 bases between. The CDR3 loop spans 12 amino acids. In germline, CDR1 is SGHVS, CDR2 FQNEAQ. This chain's CDR3 is CASSVSKYEQYF. As DNA, the CDR3 is TGTGCCAGCAGTGTCAGTAAATACGAGCAGTACTTC.

The V gene is TRBV4-3, the J gene TRBJ1-4; perhaps TRBD1 as D (5 bases). The CDR3 totals 16 residues. The V end was cut by 0 bases, the J end by 7 bases, with 15 bases between. Germline assignment: CDR1 LGHNA and CDR2 YSLEER. CDR3 residues: CASSQDSNPGGEKLFF. The CDR3 nucleotides read TGCGCCAGCAGCCAAGACTCGAACCCCGGGGGTGAAAAACTGTTTTTT.

V gene TRBV4-1 combines with J gene TRBJ2-5; 9 bases map to TRBD2. Germline assignment: CDR1 MGHRA and CDR2 YSYEKL. The V and J ends lost 4 bases and 2 bases, in that order; junction bases with no gene match: 2. The CDR3 consists of 14 residues. The CDR3, as DNA: TGCGCCAGCAGCCCGCGGGGGGGGCAAGAGACCCAGTACTTC. It is translated as CASSPRGGQETQYF.

The J gene is TRBJ2-7, the V gene TRBV6-1, with a weak D call TRBD2 (6 bases). The CDR3 has 12 amino acids. Germline CDR1 and CDR2: MNHNS and SASEGT. V lost 7 bases and J 3 bases, leaving 10 bases between the germline ends. The CDR3 reads CASKRLVYEQYF. The CDR3 DNA follows: TGTGCCAGCAAAAGACTAGTCTACGAGCAGTACTTC.

The rearrangement joins TRBV5-1 to TRBJ1-2; 10 bases map to TRBD1. This CDR3 is built from 16 residues. J gave up 4 bases and V 3 bases, and 9 bases lay outside the gene matches. Per the germline V gene, CDR1 is SGHRS and CDR2 is YFSETQ. The CDR3 DNA reads TGCGCCAGCAGCTGGCCCCGGACAGGGGGACTCTATGGCTACACCTTC. Protein sequence: CASSWPRTGGLYGYTF.

The rearrangement joins TRBV18 to TRBJ2-2; D is unresolved. Germline V gives CDR1 KGHSH, CDR2 LQKENI. This CDR3 is built from 13 residues. Trimming removed 2 bases from V and 6 bases from J, with 7 bases in between. CDR3: CASSPGHPGELFF. The CDR3 DNA reads TGTGCCAGCTCACCAGGGCACCCCGGGGAGCTGTTTTTT.

The V and J genes are TRBV19 and TRBJ1-2; 7 nucleotides agree with TRBD1. V dropped 4 bases and J dropped 3; count of bases not matched to a gene: 2. The CDR3 has 13 amino acids. Germline V gives CDR1 LNHDA, CDR2 SQIVND (reference sequence). The CDR3 reads CASSNRGDYGYTF. In nucleotides, the CDR3 is TGTGCCAGTAGTAACAGGGGCGACTATGGCTACACCTTC.

This clone was observed once. This chain uses TRBV4-1 with TRBJ1-6; 7 bases match TRBD1. Germline V gives CDR1 MGHRA, CDR2 YSYEKL. The CDR3 is 16 amino acids. Losses at the gene ends were 5 bases for V and 7 bases for J; bases not matched to a gene: 11. The chain's CDR3 is CASSTPGTVSNSPLHF. Written as DNA, the CDR3 is TGCGCCAGCAGCACCCCCGGGACAGTCTCGAATTCACCCCTCCACTTT.

The gene calls are TRBV5-4 and TRBJ1-3; tentative D call: TRBD1 (6 bases). The CDR3 has 16 residues. Looked up from germline, CDR1 is SGHNT and CDR2 is YYREEE (reference sequence). V gave up 6 bases and J gave up 4 bases, with 20 bases separating them. The CDR3 nucleotides read TGTGCCAGCACCAGGGCGGGGGCGATACCGGGAAACACCATATATTTT. This codes for CASTRAGAIPGNTIYF.

The V gene is TRBV9, the J gene TRBJ2-7; TRBD1 matches at 8 bases. CDR1 SGDLS and CDR2 YYNGEE come from the germline V gene. The CDR3 runs to 14 residues. J lost 2 bases, V lost 10 bases, and 11 bases had no gene match. The CDR3: CAGEHRGFPYEQYF. The CDR3 DNA sequence: TGTGCCGGAGAACACAGGGGGTTTCCCTACGAGCAGTACTTC. The full variable domain, completed using reference TRBV9 and TRBJ2-7, is DSGVTQTPKHLITATGQRVTLRCSPRSGDLSVYWYQQSLDQGLQFLIQYYNGEERAKGNILERFSAQQFPDLHSELNLSSLELGDSALYFCAGEHRGFPYEQYFGPGTRLTVT.

The rearrangement uses TRBV5-1 and TRBJ1-1, with D unclear. V was cut by 0 bases and J by 1 base, with 7 bases left in between. The CDR3 totals 14 residues. In germline, CDR1 is SGHRS, CDR2 YFSETQ. The CDR3 coding sequence is TGCGCCAGCAGCTTGGACAGACCGAACACTGAAGCTTTCTTT. Translation gives CASSLDRPNTEAFF.